This entry is about one TCR beta chain. This clonotype was counted ten times or more. Which antigen it targets is not known. There are no base qualities to consult, and no much larger clone falls within one base. The sample belongs to a study of patients with pleural tuberculosis (dated by TCRdb to the mid-2010s). Relative to germline, V is 6 bases shorter and J is 1 base shorter, with 6 bases between their ends. CDR1 and CDR2, per the germline V gene (reference sequence), are DFQATT and SNEGSKA. The CDR3 contains 11 residues, cysteine and phenylalanine counted. Of the read, only the CDR3 DNA is kept; its 33 bases are in frame from base 1. Sequencing was performed on an Illumina Genome Analyzer IIx. TCRdb reprocessed the public reads (quality trimming at Q25 with fastp, clone calling with MiXCR) and kept in-frame beta chains. All rows with the same CDR3 protein become a single entry with the most common DNA and genes. The sample table contains 45,000 to 60,000 distinct CDR3 sequences; only one count was recorded for approximately 7.9% of them. The ten largest clones add up to 15% to 20% of the sample.

The rearrangement joined TRBV20-1 to TRBJ2-5; the D gene cannot be named for sure. The TCR sequence derives from a human donor with pleural tuberculosis. The DNA sequence reads TGCAGTGCAAAGTCCCAAGAGACCCAGTACTTC. It specifies CSAKSQETQYF.